The 17 T cell receptor beta chains listed next were all sequenced from one sample in a study of CD8+ T cells in alopecia areata. The sequencing template was cDNA reverse transcribed from extracted RNA. TCRdb keeps only in-frame clones here, not all; method: immunoSEQ multiplex PCR. The sample records nearly 7,500 clones, 64% being singletons. Treatment: oral pan-JAK inhibitor, 5-10 mg twice daily. Specimens obtained from alopecia areata patients comprised lesional scalp punch biopsies and peripheral blood. The source was skin, collected at week 4, from a patient treated with tofacitinib. The origin of the receptors is a human donor with alopecia areata.

The V call is TRBV11-1, the J call TRBJ2-1, with 7 bases matching TRBD2. V shed 4 bases and J 9 bases; nucleotides not matched to a gene: 15. CDR1 is SGHAT and CDR2 is FQDESV in the germline V gene (reference sequence). The CDR3 is made up of 16 amino acids. DNA of the CDR3: TGTGCCAGCAGCTCCGGCCGGGGCGGGAGAGCCGGTGAGCAGTTCTTC. Protein: CASSSGRGGRAGEQFF.

This clone was observed a handful of times. V is TRBV6-5 and J is TRBJ2-7, with D possibly TRBD2 on 5 matching bases. Germline CDR1 and CDR2: MNHEY and SVGAGI. V was shortened by 5 bases and J by 3 bases, with 8 bases between the two germline ends. This CDR3 region has 12 residues. CDR3 sequence reads: CASSRRGYEQYF. The DNA for the CDR3 is TGTGCCAGCAGTCGACGGGGCTACGAGCAGTACTTC.

This clone was seen a handful of times. The chain uses TRBV7-3 and TRBJ2-3; 7 positions match TRBD1. The CDR3 covers 13 residues. Germline V gene data show CDR1 as SGHTA and CDR2 as FQGTGA. V shed 2 bases, J shed 4 bases, and the junction held 0 bases outside the gene matches. CDR3 bases: TGTGCCAGCAGCTTAGACAGGGCAGATACGCAGTATTTT. Protein: CASSLDRADTQYF. The whole variable domain, filled in from reference TRBV7-3 and TRBJ2-3, reads GAGVSQTPSNKVTEKGKYVELRCDPISGHTALYWYRQSLGQGPEFLIYFQGTGAADDSGLPNDRFFAVRPEGSVSTLKIQRTERGDSAVYLCASSLDRADTQYFGPGTRLTVL.

This clone was seen a few times. V usage is TRBV5-6 and J usage is TRBJ2-1, with 13 bases that match TRBD2. This CDR3 is built from 17 residues. CDR1 and CDR2 from the germline V gene are SGHDT and YYEEEE. With V trimmed by 0 bases and J by 6 bases, 6 bases remained unmatched. The CDR3 protein is CASSLGLAGGLSNEQFF. The CDR3 region has the DNA TGTGCCAGCAGCTTGGGACTAGCGGGGGGACTTTCCAATGAGCAGTTCTTC. Full variable domain (remainder filled in from reference TRBV5-6 and TRBJ2-1): DAGVTQSPTHLIKTRGQQVTLRCSPKSGHDTVSWYQQALGQGPQFIFQYYEEEERQRGNFPDRFSGHQFPNYSSELNVNALLLGDSALYLCASSLGLAGGLSNEQFFGPGTRLTVL.

The chain combines TRBV9 with TRBJ1-4; TRBD1 aligns across 10 bases. Trimming removed 3 bases from V and 7 bases from J; junction bases left unmatched: 6. CDR3 size: 15 residues. The V gene's germline CDR1 is SGDLS and CDR2 YYNGEE. CDR3 in amino acids: CASSGTRTGGEKLFF. The CDR3 DNA reads as TGTGCCAGCAGCGGCACTCGGACAGGGGGTGAAAAACTGTTTTTT.

This sequence joins TRBV2 and TRBJ2-5, with 8 nucleotides matching TRBD1. Germline CDR1 is SNHLY and CDR2 is FYNNEI. This CDR3 is built from 15 residues. V shed 3 bases, J shed 4 bases, and the junction held 7 bases outside the gene matches. CDR3 in amino acids: CASSDILTGVETQYF. CDR3 nucleotide sequence: TGTGCCAGCAGTGATATTTTGACAGGGGTAGAGACCCAGTACTTC.

V and J are TRBV4-1 and TRBJ1-6; D uncertain. Trimming cost V 0 bases and J 9 bases, with 12 bases left between them. This CDR3 comprises 15 residues. CDR1 and CDR2 (germline): MGHRA, YSYEKL. CDR3 nucleotides: TGCGCCAGCAGCCAAGATGCGAGGAGGGCTTCACCCCTCCACTTT. Encoded protein: CASSQDARRASPLHF.

The V gene is TRBV7-2, the J gene TRBJ1-3, with a tentative D call TRBD1 (5 bases). The length of the CDR3 is 15 residues. Trimming removed 1 base from V and 4 bases from J, with 11 bases in between. Germline-derived CDR1 and CDR2 are SGHTA and FQGNSA. CDR3 in amino acids: CASSLGPGIGNTIYF. In nucleotides, the CDR3 is TGTGCCAGCAGCTTAGGGCCAGGGATAGGAAACACCATATATTTT. Using reference TRBV7-2 and TRBJ1-3 for the parts outside the CDR3, the full variable domain is GAGVSQSPSNKVTEKGKDVELRCDPISGHTALYWYRQSLGQGLEFLIYFQGNSAPDKSGLPSDRFSAERTGGSVSTLTIQRTQQEDSAVYLCASSLGPGIGNTIYFGEGSWLTVV.

The J gene is TRBJ1-3, the V gene TRBV5-1; TRBD1 matches 7 bases. Germline assignment: CDR1 SGHRS and CDR2 YFSETQ. The trim removed 7 bases at V and 4 bases at J, leaving 11 bases unmatched. The CDR3 sequence is 15 residues long. As DNA, the CDR3 is TGCGCCAGCGCCGGGGGGACAGTGGAAGGAAACACCATATATTTT. As protein: CASAGGTVEGNTIYF.

This clone was seen more than once but under ten times. The chain recombines TRBV6-5 with TRBJ2-1; the match to TRBD1 covers 9 bases. Unmatched junction bases numbered 4, after V lost 7 bases and J lost 6 bases. The germline V gene encodes CDR1 MNHEY and CDR2 SVGAGI. The CDR3 loop spans 13 amino acids. CDR3 nucleotides: TGTGCCAGCATGACAGGGGGAAGCAATGAGCAGTTCTTC. Translated, it gives CASMTGGSNEQFF.

The chain couples TRBV19 to TRBJ1-4, with TRBD1 identical over 8 bases. Germline CDR1 is LNHDA and CDR2 is SQIVND (reference sequence). V shed 4 bases and J 4 bases; nucleotides not matched to a gene: 5. This CDR3 has 15 residues. The CDR3 here is CASSTLQGDNEKLFF. DNA for the CDR3: TGTGCCAGTAGTACTCTACAGGGGGATAATGAAAAACTGTTTTTT.

This clone has only a few counts. The rearrangement joins TRBV7-3 to TRBJ1-2, with a weak D call TRBD1 (6 bases). Germline assignment: CDR1 SGHTA and CDR2 FQGTGA. The V end lost 5 bases, the J end lost 7 bases, and 20 bases lay between the germline ends. This CDR3 contains 15 residues. The CDR3 spells CASSPATGLDSGYTF. The CDR3 region has the DNA TGTGCCAGCAGCCCGGCCACAGGGCTTGATAGTGGCTACACCTTC.

The chain links TRBV7-6 to TRBJ2-1, with 16 bases fitting TRBD2. Per the germline V gene, CDR1 is SGHVS and CDR2 is FNYEAQ. The CDR3 covers 18 residues. The V segment lost 4 bases and the J segment 3 bases; nucleotides outside the gene matches: 6. The CDR3 nucleotides read TGTGCCAGCAGCTCCCCGGGACTAGCGGGGGGGCACTACAATGAGCAGTTCTTC. Its translation is CASSSPGLAGGHYNEQFF.

CDR3 DNA sequence: TGCAGTGCCCCATACACCGGGGAGCTGTTTTTT. Its translation is CSAPYTGELFF. J is TRBJ2-2 and V is TRBV20-1; D is unresolved. Trimming took off 6 bases at V and 3 bases at J, with 5 bases between the two ends. Germline CDR1 is DFQATT and CDR2 is SNEGSKA (reference sequence). The CDR3 length is 11 residues.

The chain carries TRBV6-5 and TRBJ2-7, with a tentative D call TRBD2 (6 bases). Trimming left V 6 bases short and J 7 bases short, with 19 bases between. The germline CDR1 and CDR2 sequences are MNHEY and SVGAGI. CDR3 length: 14 amino acids. The CDR3 is CASRSDTSSGEQYF. The CDR3 coding sequence is TGTGCCAGCAGATCAGATACGTCGAGCGGGGAGCAGTACTTC.

CDR3 DNA: TGCGCCAGCAGCCAAGAGGTCGGGGCAGCCGGAAACACCATATATTTT. Translating it yields CASSQEVGAAGNTIYF. The chain employs TRBV4-1 and TRBJ1-3, with a weak D call TRBD1 (5 bases). Per the germline V gene, CDR1 is MGHRA and CDR2 is YSYEKL. The CDR3 loop spans 16 amino acids. The V end lost 0 bases, the J end lost 4 bases, and 13 bases lay between the germline ends.

This clone came up once. V usage is TRBV19 and J usage is TRBJ1-5, with D perhaps matching TRBD1 (5 bases). V lost 3 bases and J 8 bases, leaving 17 bases between the germline ends. This CDR3 comprises 15 residues. Germline assignment: CDR1 LNHDA and CDR2 SQIVND (reference sequence). The CDR3 DNA reads as TGTGCCAGTAGTATGGGGACGGCCCCAACAGAGCCCCAGCATTTT. Translated, it gives CASSMGTAPTEPQHF.